A single T cell receptor (beta chain) is shown here with its context. This clonotype was observed many times. Its recognized antigen is unknown. Base quality data are lacking; no much larger clone is found one base away. The run used an Illumina HiSeq 2500. Quantitative 5'-RACE with molecular barcodes was the method used to prepare the TCR beta libraries. In the source study's methods: A new computational method based on a probabilistic model of VDJ rearrangement was used to identify disease-linked TCR variants. TCRdb itself trimmed the public reads at Q25 with fastp, ran MiXCR and retained productive beta chains. Rows with one shared CDR3 protein collapse into an entry with the most common genes and DNA. TCRdb's processing, not the study's, gives the V and J calls here. In all, the sample holds about 130,000 distinct CDR3 sequences, and roughly 8.8% of those were seen once. The ten largest clones represent approximately 3.5% of the sample.

This sample is drawn from a study of CD8 T cells in ankylosing spondylitis (dated by TCRdb to the late 2010s). Study-wide context: The study profiled T cell receptor beta repertoires in healthy donors and ankylosing spondylitis patients to find disease-linked TCR variants. The whole study cohort included 95 to 130 healthy donors and 20 to 30 ankylosing spondylitis patients. Peripheral blood was sampled, and synovial fluid was additionally collected from ankylosing spondylitis patients. Study-level results and caveats: Blood from ankylosing spondylitis patients appeared to be characterized by a TCR beta motif composed of several highly homologous amino acid variants. Some motif variants had previously been reported in the synovial fluid and blood of reactive arthritis patients, which suggests shared mechanisms of disease initiation. In peripheral blood, the disease-linked clones were found at relatively low frequencies and had a CD8+ phenotype. According to the report, matched synovial fluid samples from ankylosing spondylitis patients were significantly enriched for the disease-linked clones.

CDR1 DFQATT and CDR2 SNEGSKA were looked up in the germline V gene (reference sequence). The CDR3 spans 16 residues, from the cysteine through the phenylalanine. Only CDR3 DNA remains: 48 bases, in frame from the first base. V loses 1 base at its end and J loses 2 bases; junction bases beyond the gene matches: 9. The chain links TRBV20-1 with TRBJ2-5, and TRBD2 matches 8 of the central bases. Sequencing input: blood, either unsorted or a sorted T cell fraction (not recorded which). The source of this sequence is a male donor with ankylosing spondylitis or in good health (not recorded which). The DNA sequence reads TGCAGTGCTAGAGTACTGAGCGGGAGTCGACAAGAGACCCAGTACTTC. The translation is CSARVLSGSRQETQYF.